What follows are 23 T cell receptor beta chains derived from one specimen sequenced in a study of long-term antiretroviral therapy in people with HIV. They ran version v3.0 of the immunoSEQ assay at survey level. The table came from immunoSEQ multiplex PCR; TCRdb's copy has only in-frame clones and leaves some out. The sample records about 21,000 clones, approximately 81% being singletons. Material: unsorted PBMCs, obtained at the start of antiretroviral therapy. The receptors here all came from a man aged 50 or older with HIV.

About this clone: The junction does not match germline at one end; this may be a read error. The J gene is TRBJ1-1, the V gene TRBV9; weak D call: TRBD1 (5 bases). The CDR3 extends over 13 amino acids. Germline CDR1 is SGDLS and CDR2 is YYNGEE. The CDR3 loop is CASSPRGNSEAFF. The CDR3 DNA follows: TGTGCCAGCAGCCCCCGGGGGAACTCTGAAGCTTTCTTT.

The chain has TRBV5-1 and TRBJ2-1, with D hard to call. The germline gives CDR1 SGHRS, CDR2 YFSETQ. The V and J ends lost 2 bases and 9 bases respectively, with 12 bases between them. The length of the CDR3 is 13 residues. CDR3 DNA: TGCGCCAGCAGCTTTGGGATTCATGGTGAGCAGTTCTTC. Translation gives CASSFGIHGEQFF. Complete variable domain (other parts from reference TRBV5-1 and TRBJ2-1): KAGVTQTPRYLIKTRGQQVTLSCSPISGHRSVSWYQQTPGQGLQFLFEYFSETQRNKGNFPGRFSGRQFSNSRSEMNVSTLELGDSALYLCASSFGIHGEQFFGPGTRLTVL.

DNA for the CDR3: TGTGCCAGCCAATTCATTACAGGGGGTACTGAAGCTTTCTTT. This translates into CASQFITGGTEAFF. The chain links TRBV27 to TRBJ1-1; TRBD1 aligns across 8 bases. CDR3 length equals 14 residues. Germline V CDR1 and CDR2: MNHEY, SMNVEV (reference sequence). V lost 8 bases and J lost 5; bases outside the gene matches: 10.

This clone was picked up a small number of times. The chain employs TRBV27 and TRBJ1-2, with D hard to call. This CDR3 is 12 amino acids long. The V end lost 6 bases, the J end lost 0 bases, and 5 bases lay between the germline ends. Germline CDR1 MNHEY, CDR2 SMNVEV (reference sequence). The CDR3 here is CASRSANYGYTF. Written as DNA, the CDR3 is TGTGCCAGCAGATCGGCTAACTATGGCTACACCTTC.

The chain recombines TRBV7-9 with TRBJ2-1, with 10 bases aligning to TRBD2. V trimming: 0 bases; J trimming: 9 bases; junction bases outside the gene matches: 5. The V gene's germline CDR1 is SEHNR and CDR2 FQNEAQ (reference sequence). The CDR3 contains 15 residues. CDR3 sequence: CASSLAASGGAEQFF. CDR3 DNA: TGTGCCAGCAGCTTAGCGGCTAGCGGGGGAGCTGAGCAGTTCTTC.

Judged by abundance, this clone is medium-sized. The chain has TRBV6-1 and TRBJ2-7; the D gene is possibly TRBD1 (6 bases). CDR1 and CDR2 (germline): MNHNS, SASEGT. The CDR3 runs 15 residues. Trimming cost V 3 bases and J 3 bases, with 15 bases left between them. The CDR3 sequence: CASSEDSGGHYEQYF. CDR3 bases: TGTGCCAGCAGTGAGGACAGTGGAGGTCACTACGAGCAGTACTTC.

V usage is TRBV11-3 and J usage is TRBJ2-6; possible D gene TRBD1, 5 bases. The CDR3 totals 18 residues. Germline V gene data show CDR1 as SGHNT and CDR2 as YENEEA. V was pared by 1 base and J by 0 bases, with 13 bases between. The CDR3: CASSLAIDSSSGANVLTF. CDR3 sequence (DNA): TGTGCCAGCAGCTTAGCAATCGACAGTAGCTCTGGGGCCAACGTCCTGACTTTC.

The V gene is TRBV10-3, the J gene TRBJ1-1, with 7 bases that match TRBD1. The CDR3 sequence is 15 residues long. Germline CDR1 reads ENHRY; CDR2 reads SYGVKD. Losses at the gene ends were 0 bases for V and 2 bases for J; bases not matched to a gene: 3. The CDR3 reads CAISESKGANTEAFF. CDR3 in DNA: TGTGCCATCAGTGAGTCTAAGGGGGCAAACACTGAAGCTTTCTTT.

This chain links TRBV5-5 with TRBJ2-6, with no clear D. Germline values: CDR1 SGHKS, CDR2 YYEKEE (reference sequence). The V gene lost 5 bases and the J gene lost 0 bases, with 6 bases spanning the gap. The CDR3 loop spans 14 amino acids. CDR3 bases: TGTGCCAGCAGTGATTCCTCTGGGGCCAACGTCCTGACTTTC. As protein: CASSDSSGANVLTF.

The DNA for the CDR3 is TGTGCCAGCAGTTTAGCCGTTTTGGACGAGCAGTACTTC. Translated: CASSLAVLDEQYF. This sequence joins TRBV28 and TRBJ2-7; no clear D. Per germline, CDR1 MDHEN and CDR2 SYDVKM. CDR3 length equals 13 residues. The germline V and J ends were trimmed by 2 bases and 5 bases, with 10 bases remaining between them.

This clone was seen once. CDR3 nucleotide sequence: TGTGCCAGCTCCCCTGTAACTAGCGGGGCAGATACGCAGTATTTT. It is translated as CASSPVTSGADTQYF. J is TRBJ2-3 and V is TRBV6-1; 10 bases align to TRBD2. CDR3 length equals 15 residues. Germline CDR1 is MNHNS and CDR2 is SASEGT. Losses at the gene ends were 8 bases for V and 4 bases for J; bases not matched to a gene: 9.

This clone has more than one count but fewer than ten. Within the sample, other DNA sequences also encode this same CDR3. The chain combines TRBV4-1 with TRBJ1-2; 8 bases match TRBD1. Germline V gene lookup returns CDR1 MGHRA and CDR2 YSYEKL. CDR3 size: 13 residues. The ends lost 0 bases at V and 8 bases at J; junction bases unmatched: 2. The CDR3, as DNA: TGCGCCAGCAGCCAAGAAGACAGGGGCGGCTACACCTTC. This translates into CASSQEDRGGYTF.

The J gene is TRBJ2-5, the V gene TRBV7-9; tentatively, D is TRBD1 or TRBD2 (5 bases each). Germline CDR1 is SEHNR and CDR2 is FQNEAQ (reference sequence). The CDR3 runs 12 residues. Trimming took 5 bases from V and 5 from J, leaving 9 bases between them. The CDR3 coding sequence is TGTGCCAGCAGCCGAGGGGATGAGACCCAGTACTTC. Translating gives CASSRGDETQYF.

The chain couples TRBV12-5 to TRBJ2-2; 8 bases fit TRBD1. CDR1 and CDR2 (germline): LGHNT, FRNRAP. The CDR3 length is 16 residues. The ends lost 4 bases at V and 6 bases at J; junction bases unmatched: 10. DNA for the CDR3: TGTGCTAGTGGTTCGAGGTCGGACAGGGCCGCCGGGGAGCTGTTTTTT. The encoded protein is CASGSRSDRAAGELFF.

The chain uses TRBV15 and TRBJ1-1, with D perhaps matching TRBD1 (5 bases). Germline CDR1 reads LNHNV; CDR2 reads YYDKDF (reference sequence). V gave up 1 base and J gave up 5 bases, with 11 bases separating them. CDR3 length: 14 residues. The CDR3 sequence is CATSRGAGTTEAFF. The CDR3 bases are TGTGCCACCAGCAGAGGGGCAGGGACGACTGAAGCTTTCTTT.

The gene calls are TRBV7-2 and TRBJ2-7, with a tentative D call TRBD2 (5 bases). The CDR3 has 13 amino acids. V lost 4 bases and J lost 6, with 13 bases in between. Germline CDR1 SGHTA, CDR2 FQGNSA. CDR3 region: CASSSHTSPEQYF. CDR3 coding DNA: TGTGCCAGCAGCTCGCACACTAGTCCCGAGCAGTACTTC.

The chain has TRBV27 and TRBJ1-4, with 8 bases fitting TRBD1. This CDR3 has 17 amino acids. Looked up from germline, CDR1 is MNHEY and CDR2 is SMNVEV (reference sequence). V was clipped by 2 bases and J by 8 bases; unmatched bases: 13. The CDR3 coding sequence is TGTGCCAGCAGTTTAAGTGGCGTGGACAGGGTAGGGGAAAAACTGTTTTTT. Protein product: CASSLSGVDRVGEKLFF.

This chain links TRBV15 with TRBJ2-7; D is undetermined. Germline V gene data show CDR1 as LNHNV and CDR2 as YYDKDF (reference sequence). V dropped 1 base and J dropped 2 bases, with 18 bases sitting between them. This CDR3 has 17 amino acids. CDR3 coding DNA: TGTGCCACCAGCAGAGTCTTGAGGCCCAACTCGACCTACGAGCAGTACTTC. Its protein product is CATSRVLRPNSTYEQYF.

The CDR3 spells CASRQGVSETQYF. In DNA, the CDR3 is TGTGCCAGCAGACAGGGGGTCTCCGAGACCCAGTACTTC. The chain employs TRBV2 and TRBJ2-5; TRBD1 aligns across 8 bases. Per the germline V gene, CDR1 is SNHLY and CDR2 is FYNNEI. Losses at the gene ends were 6 bases for V and 5 bases for J; bases not matched to a gene: 5. The CDR3 has 13 residues.

V is TRBV6-1 and J is TRBJ2-2; D not resolved. Deletions cut 2 bases from V and 0 bases from J, with 7 bases between. Per the germline V gene, CDR1 is MNHNS and CDR2 is SASEGT. CDR3 length equals 15 residues. The chain's CDR3 is CASSEYDANTGELFF. In DNA form, the CDR3 reads TGTGCCAGCAGTGAATACGACGCGAACACCGGGGAGCTGTTTTTT.

The chain combines TRBV5-5 with TRBJ1-1; 10 bases are shared with TRBD1. Looked up from germline, CDR1 is SGHKS and CDR2 is YYEKEE (reference sequence). This CDR3 comprises 17 residues. V trimming: 3 bases; J trimming: 0 bases; junction bases outside the gene matches: 8. CDR3 in DNA: TGTGCCAGCAGCTGGAGGGGGGACAGGGGAATGAACACTGAAGCTTTCTTT. It specifies CASSWRGDRGMNTEAFF.

The V call is TRBV7-2, the J call TRBJ1-1, with D perhaps TRBD1 (5 bases). CDR1 is SGHTA, CDR2 FQGNSA, per germline. Trimming removed 5 bases from V and 8 bases from J, with 15 bases in between. The CDR3 contains 13 residues. CDR3 sequence reads: CASSPLRGEEAFF. The CDR3 nucleotides read TGTGCCAGCAGCCCCCTTCGAGGGGAGGAAGCTTTCTTT.

The V and J genes are TRBV7-2 and TRBJ1-2, with a tentative D call TRBD1 (5 bases). Germline CDR1 is SGHTA and CDR2 is FQGNSA. The CDR3 loop spans 16 amino acids. Trimming took off 0 bases at V and 0 bases at J, with 11 bases between the two ends. The CDR3, as DNA: TGTGCCAGCAGCTTAGCCCGGGGGAAGGCTAACTATGGCTACACCTTC. Its translation is CASSLARGKANYGYTF.